Given below is one TCR beta chain in context. The data originate from a study of T cell responses to AZD1222 COVID-19 vaccine. Some clones are missing from TCRdb's copy, which holds only in-frame ones; the method was immunoSEQ multiplex PCR. The sample records around 160,000 clones, around nine tenths being singletons. This CDR3 has 14 residues. V was cut by 3 bases and J by 2 bases, with 13 bases left in between. Germline values: CDR1 DFQATT, CDR2 SNEGSKA (reference sequence). The receptor comes from an adult in good health. The genes are TRBV20-1 and TRBJ2-5; a possible D gene is TRBD2 (5 bases). The source was peripheral blood, collected on day 0 of AZD1222 vaccination. The DNA for the CDR3 is TGCAGTGCTAGTTCGTGGCGGGCACAAGAGACCCAGTACTTC. Amino acids: CSASSWRAQETQYF.